The subject of this entry is one T cell receptor (beta chain). This sample is drawn from a study of OX40 agonist ivuxolimab in advanced cancers. Study background: Ivuxolimab, an agonistic anti-OX40 (CD134) antibody, was given to patients.

Autoimmune disease history or systemic immunosuppression led to patient exclusion. The assay was immunoSEQ multiplex PCR, and TCRdb's table has in-frame clones only and misses some. The top ten hold over 25% of the sample, which has around 20,000 clones, just under 75% seen once. The germline V gene has CDR1 SEHNR and CDR2 FQNEAQ (reference sequence). The CDR3 runs 18 residues. V was trimmed by 4 bases and J by 4 bases, leaving 24 bases between them. This sequence originates from an adult with an advanced solid tumor such as melanoma, head and neck, liver or kidney cancer. V gene TRBV7-9 combines with J gene TRBJ2-3; TRBD2 might be the D (7 bases). Sequencing used CD4+ or CD8+ T cells sorted from blood, obtained in a trial of the OX40 agonist ivuxolimab. The CDR3 protein is CASSSPGGVWGAADTQYF. CDR3 nucleotide sequence: TGTGCCAGCAGCTCCCCGGGGGGTGTTTGGGGGGCCGCAGATACGCAGTATTTT.